The 20 T cell receptor beta chains below all came from one sample that was sequenced in a study of T cell clonotyping in hematopoietic cell transplantation. Assay: immunoSEQ multiplex PCR; the TCRdb copy retains only in-frame clones and omits some. Of 20,000 to 30,000 clones listed, approximately 80% were seen once; the top ten hold 20% to 25%. Time point meaning: recipient sample about 28 days before transplant, after cytoreduction. The specimen was peripheral blood mononuclear cells, collected before stem cell transplant. All receptors come from a woman aged 55-69 years with acute myeloid leukemia. Some clones in this sample may be carry-over from other donors' samples.

The chain employs TRBV6-5 and TRBJ2-7, with 9 bases lining up with TRBD1. The CDR3 contains 16 residues. CDR1 and CDR2 from the germline V gene are MNHEY and SVGAGI. The V and J ends lost 0 bases and 3 bases, in that order; junction bases with no gene match: 6. The CDR3 region has the DNA TGTGCCAGCAGTTACTCAAGAGACAGGGGGGGCTACGAGCAGTACTTC. Protein product: CASSYSRDRGGYEQYF.

This chain joins TRBV11-2 and TRBJ2-7; D is perhaps TRBD1 (6 bases). V lost 5 bases, J lost 3 bases, and 11 bases lay in between. Per germline, CDR1 SGHAT and CDR2 FQNNGV. The CDR3 covers 13 residues. The CDR3 here is CASSKRTDYEQYF. The CDR3 DNA sequence: TGTGCCAGCAGCAAACGGACAGACTACGAGCAGTACTTC.

This clone has a single count. The gene calls are TRBV5-1 and TRBJ2-7; 12 bases agree with TRBD2. V was clipped by 5 bases and J by 4 bases; unmatched bases: 7. The CDR3 runs to 15 residues. Germline V gene data show CDR1 as SGHRS and CDR2 as YFSETQ. CDR3 sequence reads: CASSLSSGREYEQYF. DNA of the CDR3: TGCGCCAGCAGTTTGTCTAGCGGGAGGGAATACGAGCAGTACTTC.

This chain joins TRBV10-3 and TRBJ1-3; D is perhaps TRBD1 (6 bases). Germline V gene lookup returns CDR1 ENHRY and CDR2 SYGVKD. Trimming cost V 0 bases and J 0 bases, with 15 bases left between them. The CDR3 is 18 amino acids. The CDR3 sequence is CAISESRDTLGSGNTIYF. The CDR3 nucleotides are TGTGCCATCAGTGAGTCGAGGGACACCCTGGGCTCTGGAAACACCATATATTTT.

CDR3 sequence (DNA): TGTGCCAGCAGCTTAGGGGGGGGGCTAAAAAACATTCAGTACTTC. Protein: CASSLGGGLKNIQYF. This sequence joins TRBV7-2 and TRBJ2-4; possibly TRBD2 for D (7 bases). Trimming removed 1 base from V and 4 bases from J, with 11 bases in between. Germline V gives CDR1 SGHTA, CDR2 FQGNSA. CDR3 length equals 15 residues. Complete variable domain (other parts from reference TRBV7-2 and TRBJ2-4): GAGVSQSPSNKVTEKGKDVELRCDPISGHTALYWYRQSLGQGLEFLIYFQGNSAPDKSGLPSDRFSAERTGGSVSTLTIQRTQQEDSAVYLCASSLGGGLKNIQYFGAGTRLSVL.

This chain joins TRBV7-2 and TRBJ2-7, with TRBD1 as a possible D gene (5 bases). Germline CDR1 SGHTA, CDR2 FQGNSA. V dropped 4 bases and J dropped 4 bases, with 8 bases sitting between them. The CDR3 length is 12 residues. CDR3 coding DNA: TGTGCCAGCAGCTACCGGACATACGAGCAGTACTTC. It is translated as CASSYRTYEQYF.

This clone was seen once. The chain employs TRBV19 and TRBJ2-7, with D hard to call. V was cut by 3 bases and J by 10 bases, with 19 bases left in between. Germline CDR1 LNHDA, CDR2 SQIVND (reference sequence). The length of the CDR3 is 14 residues. The CDR3, as DNA: TGTGCCAGTAGTATCGGGCCAGGTGCCAACCCTCAGTACTTC. This sequence encodes CASSIGPGANPQYF.

The chain employs TRBV5-4 and TRBJ1-4; maybe TRBD1 (5 bases). From germline, CDR1 is SGHNT and CDR2 YYREEE (reference sequence). This CDR3 comprises 15 residues. The V end was cut by 0 bases, the J end by 3 bases, with 9 bases between. The CDR3 DNA follows: TGTGCCAGCAGCTTGGCCTGGGGACCTAATGAAAAACTGTTTTTT. The encoded protein is CASSLAWGPNEKLFF.

V is TRBV27 and J is TRBJ2-7; maybe TRBD2 (6 bases). Germline-derived CDR1 and CDR2 are MNHEY and SMNVEV (reference sequence). There are 15 residues in the CDR3. V was shortened by 5 bases and J by 3 bases, with 17 bases between the two germline ends. CDR3 nucleotide sequence: TGTGCCAGCAGTACCTCCGTGGGGGGTAACTACGAGCAGTACTTC. It yields the protein CASSTSVGGNYEQYF.

This clone has just one count. CDR3 amino acids: CASSRQGPNQPQHF. CDR3 nucleotides: TGTGCCAGCAGCCGACAGGGGCCCAATCAGCCCCAGCATTTT. This chain links TRBV5-6 with TRBJ1-5, with TRBD1 identical over 8 bases. The CDR3 sequence is 14 residues long. With V trimmed by 4 bases and J by 3 bases, 3 bases remained unmatched. The V gene's germline CDR1 is SGHDT and CDR2 YYEEEE.

V is TRBV19 and J is TRBJ2-2; D is possibly TRBD1 (6 bases). Germline V lookup: CDR1 LNHDA, CDR2 SQIVND (reference sequence). V was cut by 7 bases and J by 2 bases, with 14 bases left in between. The CDR3 is 15 residues long. CDR3 in amino acids: CASKFRQDNTGELFF. In nucleotides, the CDR3 is TGTGCCAGTAAATTCAGACAGGACAACACCGGGGAGCTGTTTTTT.

V and J are TRBV10-3 and TRBJ1-2; D remains ambiguous. Trimming removed 8 bases at V and 0 bases at J, with 16 bases between. This CDR3 has 15 residues. Germline values: CDR1 ENHRY, CDR2 SYGVKD. CDR3 DNA: TGTGCCATCGGATCGTCGGACGATCCTAACTATGGCTACACCTTC. Amino acids: CAIGSSDDPNYGYTF.

The chain couples TRBV11-1 to TRBJ1-5; 7 positions agree with TRBD1. In germline, CDR1 is SGHAT, CDR2 FQDESV (reference sequence). The length of the CDR3 is 14 residues. V dropped 5 bases and J dropped 2; count of bases not matched to a gene: 3. CDR3 loop: CASSPGQGNQPQHF. The CDR3 coding sequence is TGTGCCAGCAGCCCCGGACAGGGCAATCAGCCCCAGCATTTT.

V and J are TRBV4-1 and TRBJ2-3; 7 bases fit TRBD1. Germline loops: CDR1 MGHRA, CDR2 YSYEKL. V lost 4 bases and J lost 1; bases outside the gene matches: 8. The CDR3 has 16 residues. The CDR3: CASSPSTGLRTDTQYF. The CDR3 DNA follows: TGCGCCAGCAGCCCCTCGACAGGGCTTCGCACAGATACGCAGTATTTT.

The chain has TRBV5-1 and TRBJ1-2; D is unresolved. Germline loops: CDR1 SGHRS, CDR2 YFSETQ. The ends were cut back, 0 bases at V and 0 bases at J, with 15 bases in the middle. The CDR3 has 17 amino acids. CDR3 amino acids: CASSLAEGGKANYGYTF. The DNA of the CDR3 is TGCGCCAGCAGCTTGGCTGAGGGAGGGAAAGCTAACTATGGCTACACCTTC.

V usage is TRBV19 and J usage is TRBJ1-3; D uncertain. Trimming left V 5 bases short and J 4 bases short, with 12 bases between. Looked up from germline, CDR1 is LNHDA and CDR2 is SQIVND (reference sequence). CDR3 length: 14 amino acids. The CDR3, as DNA: TGTGCCAGTAGTGTTGACATTCAAGGAAACACCATATATTTT. Its translation is CASSVDIQGNTIYF.

J is TRBJ1-2 and V is TRBV19; D is possibly TRBD1 (5 bases). This CDR3 has 14 residues. Looked up from germline, CDR1 is LNHDA and CDR2 is SQIVND (reference sequence). V shed 0 bases and J shed 8 bases, with 13 bases lying between them. Here the CDR3 reads CASSIERRGWGYTF. The CDR3 coding sequence is TGTGCCAGTAGTATAGAACGACGGGGCTGGGGCTACACCTTC.

V is TRBV6-1 and J is TRBJ2-2; 10 bases match TRBD2. CDR3 length: 16 amino acids. Germline CDR1 MNHNS, CDR2 SASEGT. Trimming removed 4 bases from V and 5 bases from J; junction bases left unmatched: 7. As DNA, the CDR3 is TGTGCCAGCAGTGCCCGGACTAGCGGCGGAACCGGGGAGCTGTTTTTT. It yields the protein CASSARTSGGTGELFF.

V gene TRBV11-2 combines with J gene TRBJ1-4, with D possibly being TRBD1 (6 bases). Between the trimmed V and J ends, which lost 5 bases and 3 bases, there was a span of 16 bases. The CDR3 has 16 amino acids. Germline V gives CDR1 SGHAT, CDR2 FQNNGV. The CDR3 spells CASSPQPTGANEKLFF. CDR3 nucleotides: TGTGCCAGCAGCCCACAACCGACAGGCGCTAATGAAAAACTGTTTTTT. The full variable domain, rest sourced from reference TRBV11-2 and TRBJ1-4, is EAGVAQSPRYKIIEKRQSVAFWCNPISGHATLYWYQQILGQGPKLLIQFQNNGVVDDSQLPKDRFSAERLKGVDSTLKIQPAKLEDSAVYLCASSPQPTGANEKLFFGSGTQLSVL.

The chain is built from TRBV27 and TRBJ1-2; the D gene is possibly TRBD1 (5 bases). CDR3 length equals 13 residues. Trimming took off 3 bases at V and 2 bases at J, with 7 bases between the two ends. The germline CDR1 and CDR2 sequences are MNHEY and SMNVEV (reference sequence). The CDR3 DNA sequence: TGTGCCAGCAGTTTGACAGAGAACTATGGCTACACCTTC. Residues: CASSLTENYGYTF.